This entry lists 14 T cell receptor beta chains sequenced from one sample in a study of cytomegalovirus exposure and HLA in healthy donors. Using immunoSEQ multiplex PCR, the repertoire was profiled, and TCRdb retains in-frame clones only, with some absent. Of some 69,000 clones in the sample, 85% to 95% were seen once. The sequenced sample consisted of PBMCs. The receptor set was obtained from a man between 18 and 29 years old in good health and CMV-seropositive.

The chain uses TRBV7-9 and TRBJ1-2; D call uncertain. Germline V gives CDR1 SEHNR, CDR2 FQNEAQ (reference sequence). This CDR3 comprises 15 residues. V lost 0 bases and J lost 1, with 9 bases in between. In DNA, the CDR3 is TGTGCCAGCAGCTTAGCGCAGGCAGTTAACTATGGCTACACCTTC. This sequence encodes CASSLAQAVNYGYTF.

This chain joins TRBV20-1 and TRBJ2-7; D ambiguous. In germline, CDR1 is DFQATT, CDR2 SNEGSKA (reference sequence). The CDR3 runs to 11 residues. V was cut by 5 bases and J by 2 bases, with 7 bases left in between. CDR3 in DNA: TGCAGTGCTCCCTCGGCCTACGAGCAGTACTTC. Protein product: CSAPSAYEQYF.

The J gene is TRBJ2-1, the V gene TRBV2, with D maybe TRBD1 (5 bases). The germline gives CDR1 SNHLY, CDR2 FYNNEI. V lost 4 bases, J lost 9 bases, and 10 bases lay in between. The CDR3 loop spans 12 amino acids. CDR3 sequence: CASSGGLGEQFF. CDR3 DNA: TGTGCCAGCAGTGGGGGCCTGGGTGAGCAGTTCTTC. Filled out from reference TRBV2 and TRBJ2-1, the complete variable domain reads EPEVTQTPSHQVTQMGQEVILRCVPISNHLYFYWYRQILGQKVEFLVSFYNNEISEKSEIFDDQFSVERPDGSNFTLKIRSTKLEDSAMYFCASSGGLGEQFFGPGTRLTVL.

The CDR3 region has the DNA TGTGCCAGCAACCCGACAGGTACCGGTCGGGCTTTCTTT. Amino acids: CASNPTGTGRAFF. This chain uses TRBV6-1 with TRBJ1-1; D possibly corresponds to TRBD1 (6 bases). This CDR3 contains 13 residues. Per germline, CDR1 MNHNS and CDR2 SASEGT. Trimming cost V 7 bases and J 11 bases, with 20 bases left between them.

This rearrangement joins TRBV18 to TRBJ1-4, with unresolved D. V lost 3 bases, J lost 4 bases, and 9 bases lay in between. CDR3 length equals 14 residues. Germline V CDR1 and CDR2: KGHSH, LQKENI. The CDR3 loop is CASSPRGLNEKLFF. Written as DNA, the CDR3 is TGTGCCAGCTCACCCCGCGGACTTAATGAAAAACTGTTTTTT.

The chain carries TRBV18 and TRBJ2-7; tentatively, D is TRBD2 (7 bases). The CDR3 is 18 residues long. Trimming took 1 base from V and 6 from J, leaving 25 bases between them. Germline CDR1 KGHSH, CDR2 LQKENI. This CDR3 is CASSPQRAASGRGAEQYF. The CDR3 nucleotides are TGTGCCAGCTCACCACAAAGAGCCGCCTCGGGACGGGGGGCCGAGCAGTACTTC.

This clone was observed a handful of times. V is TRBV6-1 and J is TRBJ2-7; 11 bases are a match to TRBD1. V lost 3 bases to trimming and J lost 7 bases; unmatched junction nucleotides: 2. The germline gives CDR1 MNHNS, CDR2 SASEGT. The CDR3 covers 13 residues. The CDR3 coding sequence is TGTGCCAGCAGTGAGGACAGGGGGCGAGAGCAGTACTTC. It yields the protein CASSEDRGREQYF.

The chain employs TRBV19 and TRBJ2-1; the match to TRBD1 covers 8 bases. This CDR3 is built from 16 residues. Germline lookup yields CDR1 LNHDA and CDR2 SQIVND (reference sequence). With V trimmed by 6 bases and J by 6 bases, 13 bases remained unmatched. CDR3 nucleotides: TGTGCCAGTAGGATAACCGGGACAGGTAACCTCAATGAGCAGTTCTTC. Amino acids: CASRITGTGNLNEQFF.

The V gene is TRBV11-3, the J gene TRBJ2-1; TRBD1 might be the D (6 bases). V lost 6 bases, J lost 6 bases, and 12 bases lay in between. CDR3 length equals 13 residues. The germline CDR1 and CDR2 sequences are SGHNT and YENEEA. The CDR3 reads CASSRGGVNEQFF. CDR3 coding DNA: TGTGCCAGCAGTCGAGGGGGAGTCAATGAGCAGTTCTTC.

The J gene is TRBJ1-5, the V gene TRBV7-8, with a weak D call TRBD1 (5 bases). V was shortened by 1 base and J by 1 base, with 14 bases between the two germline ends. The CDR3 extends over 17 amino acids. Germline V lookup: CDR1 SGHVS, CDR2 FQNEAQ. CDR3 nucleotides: TGTGCCAGCAGCTTAGAGTCGTTGGCAGGGAGCAATCAGCCCCAGCATTTT. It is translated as CASSLESLAGSNQPQHF. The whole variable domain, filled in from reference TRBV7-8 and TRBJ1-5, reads GAGVSQSPRYKVAKRGQDVALRCDPISGHVSLFWYQQALGQGPEFLTYFQNEAQLDKSGLPSDRFFAERPEGSVSTLKIQRTQQEDSAVYLCASSLESLAGSNQPQHFGDGTRLSIL.

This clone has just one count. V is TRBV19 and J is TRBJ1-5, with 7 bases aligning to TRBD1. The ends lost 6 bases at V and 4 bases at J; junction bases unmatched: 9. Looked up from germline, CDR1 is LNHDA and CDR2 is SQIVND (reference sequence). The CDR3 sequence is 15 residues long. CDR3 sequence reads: CASSDRDGGNQPQHF. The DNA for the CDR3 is TGTGCCAGTAGCGACAGGGACGGAGGGAATCAGCCCCAGCATTTT.

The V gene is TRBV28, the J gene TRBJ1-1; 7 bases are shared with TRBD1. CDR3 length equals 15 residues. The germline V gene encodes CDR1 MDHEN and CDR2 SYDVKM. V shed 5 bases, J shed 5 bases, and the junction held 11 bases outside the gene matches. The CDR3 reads CASSLSGTAATEAFF. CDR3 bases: TGTGCCAGCAGTCTCTCCGGGACAGCGGCGACTGAAGCTTTCTTT.

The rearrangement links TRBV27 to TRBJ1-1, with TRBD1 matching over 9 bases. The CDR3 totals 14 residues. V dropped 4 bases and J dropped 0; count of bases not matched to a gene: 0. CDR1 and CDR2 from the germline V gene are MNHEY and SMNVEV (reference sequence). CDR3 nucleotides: TGTGCCAGCAGTTACAGGGGGCTGAACACTGAAGCTTTCTTT. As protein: CASSYRGLNTEAFF.

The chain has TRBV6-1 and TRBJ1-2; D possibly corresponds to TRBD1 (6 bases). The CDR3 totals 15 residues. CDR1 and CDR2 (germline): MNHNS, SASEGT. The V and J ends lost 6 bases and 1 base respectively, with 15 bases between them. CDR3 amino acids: CASSGGQRSNYGYTF. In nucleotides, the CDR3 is TGTGCCAGCAGCGGAGGACAGCGGAGTAACTATGGCTACACCTTC.